This paragraph covers one T cell receptor beta chain sequence. Antigen specificity is unknown. The primer mix had 60 Vbeta and 13 Jbeta primers. Profiled with immunoSEQ multiplex PCR; TCRdb holds only in-frame clones, not every one. Altogether some 84,000 clones are present, 63% being singletons, with the ten largest covering 15%. V trimming: 5 bases; J trimming: 4 bases; junction bases outside the gene matches: 10. The germline CDR1 and CDR2 sequences are SNHLY and FYNNEI. There are 17 residues in the CDR3. This sample was included in a study of cytomegalovirus exposure and HLA in healthy donors. Whole-study findings and limits: Reports indicated that the classifier achieved high specificity and sensitivity in diagnosing cytomegalovirus status. One cluster of highly shared sequence variants probably arose as a sequencing artifact. A later analysis linked a missense DCLRE1C variant to TCR beta V- and J-gene trimming.

The source of this sequence is a woman aged 40 to 50 in good health and CMV-seropositive. The chain carries TRBV2 and TRBJ2-3, with 12 nucleotides matching TRBD2. Sequencing was done on a sample of PBMCs. The CDR3 reads CASSYSPTSGSADTQYF. The CDR3 DNA reads as TGTGCCAGCAGTTATTCCCCGACTAGCGGGAGTGCAGATACGCAGTATTTT. Filled out from reference TRBV2 and TRBJ2-3, the complete variable domain reads EPEVTQTPSHQVTQMGQEVILRCVPISNHLYFYWYRQILGQKVEFLVSFYNNEISEKSEIFDDQFSVERPDGSNFTLKIRSTKLEDSAMYFCASSYSPTSGSADTQYFGPGTRLTVL.